This T cell receptor (beta chain) derives from a study of T cell responses to AZD1222 COVID-19 vaccine. This CDR3 contains 12 residues. The V end lost 5 bases, the J end lost 5 bases, and 9 bases lay between the germline ends. Repertoires were generated with immunoSEQ multiplex PCR, while TCRdb's copy carries only in-frame clones and drops some. The sample lists roughly 100,000 clones, around 91% seen once, with roughly a sixth in the top ten. The sequenced sample was peripheral blood, obtained on day 0 of AZD1222 vaccination. The rearrangement uses TRBV12-3 or TRBV12-4 and TRBJ1-2, with D unresolved. This receptor was identified in an adult in good health. CDR3: CASSHSPYGYTF. The CDR3 region has the DNA TGTGCCAGCAGTCACTCCCCGTATGGCTACACCTTC.